The rows below give T cell receptor beta chains drawn from one sample of a study of blood T cell repertoires in COVID-19. The data were produced by immunoSEQ multiplex PCR, yet TCRdb's version contains in-frame clones alone and is incomplete. The sample consists of some 300,000 clones, just under 90% of them appearing once. The specimen was peripheral blood. These receptors were taken from a woman aged 45-60 years with COVID-19, enrolled during active disease. Both conserved end residues are part of each CDR3. A D gene is named only where the DNA matches it firmly. A row's size may be missing; if present it is once, few, many or a size class.

d_call: TRBD2
v_call: TRBV6-1
j_call: TRBJ2-3
clone_size: NA
cdr3_nt: TGTGCCAGCAGTGTAGGACTAGCGGTGGGGTACACAGATACGCAGTATTTT
cdr3_aa: CASSVGLAVGYTDTQYF

d_call: TRBD2
v_call: TRBV5-1
j_call: TRBJ2-3
clone_size: NA
cdr3_nt: TGCGCCAGCAGCTGGCCCACCTGGACTAGCCGGTCCACAGATACGCAGTATTTT
cdr3_aa: CASSWPTWTSRSTDTQYF

d_call: TRBD1
v_call: TRBV5-5
j_call: TRBJ1-1
clone_size: NA
cdr3_nt: TGTGCCAGCAGCCATGAGGTACAGGGGACAACTTTAAATGAAGCTTTCTTT
cdr3_aa: CASSHEVQGTTLNEAFF

d_call: TRBD1
v_call: TRBV27
j_call: TRBJ2-2
clone_size: NA
cdr3_nt: TGTGCCAGCACCCCACTAGGTAGGGGGCGCTTGAGCGGGGAGCTGTTTTTT
cdr3_aa: CASTPLGRGRLSGELFF

d_call: NA
v_call: TRBV9
j_call: TRBJ1-2
clone_size: NA
cdr3_nt: TGTGCCAGCGACAGCTATGGCTACACCTTC
cdr3_aa: CASDSYGYTF

d_call: NA
v_call: TRBV25-1
j_call: TRBJ1-6
clone_size: NA
cdr3_nt: TGTGCCAGCAGTGAATCCGGGGGGCCCAAAGTCCACTTT
cdr3_aa: CASSESGGPKVHF

d_call: NA
v_call: TRBV7-2
j_call: TRBJ1-6
clone_size: NA
cdr3_nt: TGTGCCAGCAGCTTAGACAGCATGGAAAATTCACCCCTCCACTTT
cdr3_aa: CASSLDSMENSPLHF

d_call: TRBD2
v_call: TRBV7-9
j_call: TRBJ2-3
clone_size: NA
cdr3_nt: TGTGCCAGCAGCTCAAGCCGCAGCGGGAGGGGCGATACGCAGTATTTT
cdr3_aa: CASSSSRSGRGDTQYF

d_call: NA
v_call: TRBV6-5
j_call: TRBJ1-2
clone_size: NA
cdr3_nt: TGTGCCAGCAGCAGAGGAGGGAAGATCAACTATGGCTACACCTTC
cdr3_aa: CASSRGGKINYGYTF

d_call: TRBD1
v_call: TRBV25-1
j_call: TRBJ1-1
clone_size: NA
cdr3_nt: TGTGCCAGCAGTGAATTTACAGGGGTGGTCACTGAAGCTTTCTTT
cdr3_aa: CASSEFTGVVTEAFF

d_call: NA
v_call: TRBV7-9
j_call: TRBJ2-7
clone_size: NA
cdr3_nt: TGTGCCAGCAGCCGACCGGGGAGATCGATTTACGAGCAGTACTTC
cdr3_aa: CASSRPGRSIYEQYF

d_call: TRBD1
v_call: TRBV2
j_call: TRBJ1-6
clone_size: few
cdr3_nt: TGTGCCAGCAGTGAAGACGGCAGGGGGAGCTCACCCCTCCACTTT
cdr3_aa: CASSEDGRGSSPLHF

d_call: NA
v_call: TRBV6-1
j_call: TRBJ2-6
clone_size: once
cdr3_nt: TGTGCCAGCAGTGAAGCGCTTGGAGGCTCTGGGGCCAACGTCCTGACTTTC
cdr3_aa: CASSEALGGSGANVLTF

d_call: NA
v_call: TRBV5-4
j_call: TRBJ1-2
clone_size: medium-sized
cdr3_nt: TGTGCCAGCAGCTACCAGGGAAATGGCTACACCTTC
cdr3_aa: CASSYQGNGYTF

d_call: TRBD2
v_call: TRBV2
j_call: TRBJ2-7
clone_size: NA
cdr3_nt: TGTGCCAGCAGTGAAGGAGGGACTAGCGCATACGAGCAGTACTTC
cdr3_aa: CASSEGGTSAYEQYF

d_call: NA
v_call: TRBV4-1
j_call: TRBJ1-4
clone_size: once
cdr3_nt: TGCGCCAGCAGCCAAGATCGTGCGGAAAAACTGTTTTTT
cdr3_aa: CASSQDRAEKLFF

d_call: TRBD1
v_call: TRBV4-3
j_call: TRBJ2-5
clone_size: NA
cdr3_nt: TGCGCCAGCAGCCAACAGCCGGGACAGCAAGAGACCCAGTACTTC
cdr3_aa: CASSQQPGQQETQYF

d_call: NA
v_call: TRBV7-3
j_call: TRBJ2-7
clone_size: NA
cdr3_nt: TGTGCCAGCAGCTTAAATAGCGGCGGTGGGTACGAGCAGTACTTC
cdr3_aa: CASSLNSGGGYEQYF

d_call: NA
v_call: TRBV4-1
j_call: TRBJ2-7
clone_size: NA
cdr3_nt: TGCGCCAGCAGCCAAGGGGCTGTGGGGGCAGGGAGCTCCTACGAGCAGTACTTC
cdr3_aa: CASSQGAVGAGSSYEQYF

d_call: TRBD2
v_call: TRBV12-5
j_call: TRBJ2-3
clone_size: NA
cdr3_nt: TGTGCTAGTGGTTTGGTGACTAGCGGGAGAGATACGCAGTATTTT
cdr3_aa: CASGLVTSGRDTQYF

d_call: NA
v_call: TRBV29-1
j_call: TRBJ1-2
clone_size: NA
cdr3_nt: TGCAGCGTTGATGGGGCAAACTATGGCTACACCTTC
cdr3_aa: CSVDGANYGYTF

d_call: NA
v_call: TRBV19
j_call: TRBJ1-1
clone_size: NA
cdr3_nt: TGTGCCAGTAGTGGACGGACAGACTTGAACACTGAAGCTTTCTTT
cdr3_aa: CASSGRTDLNTEAFF

d_call: NA
v_call: TRBV9
j_call: TRBJ2-3
clone_size: NA
cdr3_nt: TGTGCCAGCAGCGTAGGGGGTCCGGGGTCCTCTAGCACAGATACGCAGTATTTT
cdr3_aa: CASSVGGPGSSSTDTQYF

d_call: NA
v_call: TRBV5-1
j_call: TRBJ2-5
clone_size: NA
cdr3_nt: TGCGCCAGCAGCGCGGGATTCCGGTTGGAGACCCAGTACTTC
cdr3_aa: CASSAGFRLETQYF

d_call: TRBD2
v_call: TRBV11-2
j_call: TRBJ2-3
clone_size: NA
cdr3_nt: TGTGCCAGCAGCTTAGTCCCTAGCGGGAAAGCGCAGTATTTT
cdr3_aa: CASSLVPSGKAQYF

d_call: NA
v_call: TRBV6-5
j_call: TRBJ1-1
clone_size: NA
cdr3_nt: TGTGCCAGCAGGGGCGGACAGAGATCGAACACTGAAGCTTTCTTT
cdr3_aa: CASRGGQRSNTEAFF

d_call: TRBD1
v_call: TRBV4-3
j_call: TRBJ1-2
clone_size: few
cdr3_nt: TGCGCCAGCAGCCAAGTAGCAGGGGGCGCCTATGGCTACACCTTC
cdr3_aa: CASSQVAGGAYGYTF

d_call: NA
v_call: TRBV19
j_call: TRBJ1-1
clone_size: NA
cdr3_nt: TGTGCCAGTAGTGTACAGGGTCGTGGCACTGAAGCTTTCTTT
cdr3_aa: CASSVQGRGTEAFF

d_call: NA
v_call: TRBV24-1
j_call: TRBJ2-1
clone_size: NA
cdr3_nt: TGTGCCACCAGTGATTTAACAGGGTCCAATGAGCAGTTCTTC
cdr3_aa: CATSDLTGSNEQFF

d_call: TRBD2
v_call: TRBV4-2
j_call: TRBJ2-3
clone_size: NA
cdr3_nt: TGTGCCAGCAGCCCGCTGGGGACTAGCGGGAGTTGGACAGATACGCAGTATTTT
cdr3_aa: CASSPLGTSGSWTDTQYF